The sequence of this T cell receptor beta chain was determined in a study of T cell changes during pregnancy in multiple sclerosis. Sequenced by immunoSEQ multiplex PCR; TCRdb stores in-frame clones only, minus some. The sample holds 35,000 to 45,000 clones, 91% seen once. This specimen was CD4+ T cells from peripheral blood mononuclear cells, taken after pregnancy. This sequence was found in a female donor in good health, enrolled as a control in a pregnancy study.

CDR3: CATVPGTGGLRELFF. The DNA of the CDR3 is TGTGCCACCGTCCCCGGGACAGGGGGTCTCCGGGAGCTGTTTTTT. The V gene is TRBV15, the J gene TRBJ2-2, with 11 bases fitting TRBD1. Losses at the gene ends were 8 bases for V and 9 bases for J; bases not matched to a gene: 11. The CDR3 extends over 15 amino acids. Germline values: CDR1 LNHNV, CDR2 YYDKDF (reference sequence).